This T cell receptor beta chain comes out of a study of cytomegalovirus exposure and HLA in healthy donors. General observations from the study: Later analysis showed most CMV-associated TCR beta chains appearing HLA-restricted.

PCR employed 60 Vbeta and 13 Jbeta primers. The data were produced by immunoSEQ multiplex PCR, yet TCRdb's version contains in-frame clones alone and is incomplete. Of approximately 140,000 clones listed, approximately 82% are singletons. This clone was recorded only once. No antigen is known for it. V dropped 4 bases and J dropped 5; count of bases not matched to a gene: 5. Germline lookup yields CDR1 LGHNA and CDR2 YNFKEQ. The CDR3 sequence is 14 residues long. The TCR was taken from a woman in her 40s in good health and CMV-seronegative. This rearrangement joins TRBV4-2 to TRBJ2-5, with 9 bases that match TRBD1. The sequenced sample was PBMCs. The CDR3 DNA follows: TGTGCCAGCAGCCCCCGACAGGGGGAGGAGACCCAGTACTTC. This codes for CASSPRQGEETQYF.